A selection of T cell receptor beta chains follows, all from one sample in a study of cytomegalovirus exposure and HLA in healthy donors. TCRdb keeps only in-frame clones here, not all; method: immunoSEQ multiplex PCR. This table has roughly 180,000 clones, 75% to 80% appearing once. What was sequenced was PBMCs. The origin of the receptors is a female donor in good health and CMV-seronegative. CDR3s include the opening cysteine and the closing phenylalanine or tryptophan. A D gene is named only where the DNA matches it firmly. Clone size is not always given. Where it is, it says once, few, many or a class for expanded clones.

v_call,d_call,clone_size,j_call,cdr3_aa,cdr3_nt
TRBV27,TRBD1,.,TRBJ2-3,CASSPGTGREADTQYF,TGTGCCAGCAGTCCCGGGACAGGGAGGGAAGCAGATACGCAGTATTTT
TRBV5-1,.,.,TRBJ1-4,CASSPTGSNEKLFF,TGCGCCAGCAGCCCGACAGGTTCCAATGAAAAACTGTTTTTT
TRBV30,.,.,TRBJ1-1,CAWSVLRRGLGTEAFF,TGTGCCTGGAGTGTACTACGAAGGGGGTTGGGCACTGAAGCTTTCTTT
TRBV7-6,.,few,TRBJ1-6,CASSRQGGYSPLHF,TGTGCCAGCAGTAGACAAGGGGGATATTCACCCCTCCACTTT
TRBV27,TRBD1,.,TRBJ1-2,CASSWGQGVGVYGYTF,TGTGCCAGCAGTTGGGGACAGGGGGTGGGAGTCTATGGCTACACCTTC
TRBV12-5,.,.,TRBJ2-3,CASGWGQGGTDTQYF,TGTGCTAGTGGTTGGGGGCAGGGCGGCACAGATACGCAGTATTTT
TRBV11-3,TRBD2,.,TRBJ2-7,CASSLSGTSGSYEQYF,TGTGCCAGCAGCTTAAGTGGGACTAGCGGGAGCTACGAGCAGTACTTC
TRBV19,.,.,TRBJ1-5,CASKDSEKSGNQPQHF,TGTGCCAGTAAGGACAGTGAGAAGTCGGGCAATCAGCCCCAGCATTTT
TRBV4-1,.,.,TRBJ1-6,CASSQLGPGNSPLHF,TGCGCCAGCAGCCAACTAGGGCCAGGGAATTCACCCCTCCACTTT
TRBV6-1,.,.,TRBJ2-7,CASSEGDSSVYEQYF,TGTGCCAGCAGTGAAGGGGACTCTAGCGTCTACGAGCAGTACTTC
TRBV2,TRBD1,.,TRBJ2-3,CASTRGGAADTQYF,TGTGCCAGCACCCGAGGGGGCGCAGCAGATACGCAGTATTTT
TRBV2,.,once,TRBJ2-7,CASSDQYWYEQYF,TGTGCCAGCAGTGACCAGTATTGGTACGAGCAGTACTTC
TRBV5-8,.,.,TRBJ2-1,CASISFPGSKYNEQFF,TGTGCCAGCATCTCTTTCCCGGGTAGTAAGTACAATGAGCAGTTCTTC